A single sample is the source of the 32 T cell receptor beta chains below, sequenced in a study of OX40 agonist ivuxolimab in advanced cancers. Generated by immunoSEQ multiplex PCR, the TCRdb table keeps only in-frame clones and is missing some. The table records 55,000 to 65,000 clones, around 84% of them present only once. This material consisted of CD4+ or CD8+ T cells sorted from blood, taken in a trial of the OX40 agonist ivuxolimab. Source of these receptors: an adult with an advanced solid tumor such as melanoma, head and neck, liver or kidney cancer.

CDR3 DNA: TGTGCCATCTCAGATTCAACAAACTATGGCTACACCTTC. This translates into CAISDSTNYGYTF. V gene TRBV10-3 combines with J gene TRBJ1-2; D is ambiguous. The ends were cut back, 8 bases at V and 2 bases at J, with 12 bases in the middle. The germline CDR1 and CDR2 sequences are ENHRY and SYGVKD. There are 13 residues in the CDR3.

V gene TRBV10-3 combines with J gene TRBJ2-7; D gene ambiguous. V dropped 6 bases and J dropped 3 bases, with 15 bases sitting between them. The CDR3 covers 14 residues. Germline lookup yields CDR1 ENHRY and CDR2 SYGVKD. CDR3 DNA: TGTGCCATCAGCGGACGTGGTCAGGACTACGAGCAGTACTTC. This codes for CAISGRGQDYEQYF.

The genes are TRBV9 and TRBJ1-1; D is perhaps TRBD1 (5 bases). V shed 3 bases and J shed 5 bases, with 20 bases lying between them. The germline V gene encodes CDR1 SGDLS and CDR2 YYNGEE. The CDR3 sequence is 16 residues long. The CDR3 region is CASSGRDSLVLTEAFF. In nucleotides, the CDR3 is TGTGCCAGCAGCGGACGCGACAGCTTGGTACTAACTGAAGCTTTCTTT.

This CDR3 is CASCTTGDNSPLHF. The CDR3 DNA is TGTGCCAGCTGTACCACAGGGGATAATTCACCCCTCCACTTT. The rearrangement joins TRBV6-1 to TRBJ1-6; 7 nucleotides align to TRBD1. The CDR3 runs 14 residues. Germline V gene sequence: CDR1 MNHNS, CDR2 SASEGT. J gave up 5 bases and V 8 bases, and 6 bases lay outside the gene matches.

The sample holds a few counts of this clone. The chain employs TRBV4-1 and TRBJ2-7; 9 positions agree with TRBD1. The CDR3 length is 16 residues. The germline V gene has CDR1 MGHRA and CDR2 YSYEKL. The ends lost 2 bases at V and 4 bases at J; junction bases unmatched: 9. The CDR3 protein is CASSQSKPGQGYEQYF. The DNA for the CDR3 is TGCGCCAGCAGCCAATCGAAACCGGGACAGGGATACGAGCAGTACTTC.

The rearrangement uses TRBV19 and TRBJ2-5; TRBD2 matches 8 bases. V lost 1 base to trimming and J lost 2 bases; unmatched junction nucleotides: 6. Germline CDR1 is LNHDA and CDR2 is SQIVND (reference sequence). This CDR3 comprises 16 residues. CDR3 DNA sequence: TGTGCCAGTAGTATAGCCCCCCCGGGGGGGCAAGAGACCCAGTACTTC. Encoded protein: CASSIAPPGGQETQYF. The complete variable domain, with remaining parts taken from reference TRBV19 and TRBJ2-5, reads DGGITQSPKYLFRKEGQNVTLSCEQNLNHDAMYWYRQDPGQGLRLIYYSQIVNDFQKGDIAEGYSVSREKKESFPLTVTSAQKNPTAFYLCASSIAPPGGQETQYFGPGTRLLVL.

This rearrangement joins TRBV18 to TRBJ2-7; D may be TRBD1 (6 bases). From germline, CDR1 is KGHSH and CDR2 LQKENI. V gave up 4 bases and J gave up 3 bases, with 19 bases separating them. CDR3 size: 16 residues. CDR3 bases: TGTGCCAGCTCACTCTTAGGCTGGACAGCCTACTACGAGCAGTACTTC. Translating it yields CASSLLGWTAYYEQYF.

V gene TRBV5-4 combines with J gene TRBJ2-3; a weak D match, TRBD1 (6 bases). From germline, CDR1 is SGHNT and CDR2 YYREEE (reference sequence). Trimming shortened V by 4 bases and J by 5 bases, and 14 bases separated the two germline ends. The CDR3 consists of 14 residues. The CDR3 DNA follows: TGTGCCAGCAGCCAAACAGGGTTGGGAGATACGCAGTATTTT. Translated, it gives CASSQTGLGDTQYF.

The CDR3 is CASSRGGQGYGYTF. CDR3 bases: TGTGCCAGCAGTAGGGGGGGACAGGGATATGGCTACACCTTC. The chain combines TRBV27 with TRBJ1-2; 9 positions match TRBD1. This CDR3 comprises 14 residues. The V segment lost 5 bases and the J segment 5 bases; nucleotides outside the gene matches: 6. Germline V lookup: CDR1 MNHEY, CDR2 SMNVEV (reference sequence).

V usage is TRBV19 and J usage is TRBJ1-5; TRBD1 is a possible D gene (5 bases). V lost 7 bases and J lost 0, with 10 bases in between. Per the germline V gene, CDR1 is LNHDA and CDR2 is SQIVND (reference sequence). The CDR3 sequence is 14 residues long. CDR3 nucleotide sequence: TGTGCCAGTAAAGGGGATTTTAGCAATCAGCCCCAGCATTTT. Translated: CASKGDFSNQPQHF.

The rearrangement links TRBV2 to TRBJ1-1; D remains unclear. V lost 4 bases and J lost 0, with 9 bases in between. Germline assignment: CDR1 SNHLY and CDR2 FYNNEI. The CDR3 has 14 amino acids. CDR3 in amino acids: CASSVLQMNTEAFF. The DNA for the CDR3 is TGTGCCAGCAGTGTACTTCAAATGAACACTGAAGCTTTCTTT. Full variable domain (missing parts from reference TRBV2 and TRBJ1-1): EPEVTQTPSHQVTQMGQEVILRCVPISNHLYFYWYRQILGQKVEFLVSFYNNEISEKSEIFDDQFSVERPDGSNFTLKIRSTKLEDSAMYFCASSVLQMNTEAFFGQGTRLTVV.

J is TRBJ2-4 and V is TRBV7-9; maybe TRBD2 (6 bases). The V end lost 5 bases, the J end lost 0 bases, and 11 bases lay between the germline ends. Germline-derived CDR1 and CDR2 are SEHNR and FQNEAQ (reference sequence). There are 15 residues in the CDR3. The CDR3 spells CASSPAGLAKNIQYF. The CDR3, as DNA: TGTGCCAGCAGCCCAGCGGGTCTAGCCAAAAACATTCAGTACTTC.

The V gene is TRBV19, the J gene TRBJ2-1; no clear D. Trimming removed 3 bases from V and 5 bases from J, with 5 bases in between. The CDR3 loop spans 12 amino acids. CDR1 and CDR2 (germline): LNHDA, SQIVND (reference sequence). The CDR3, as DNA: TGTGCCAGTAGTATTTTCCACAATGAGCAGTTCTTC. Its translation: CASSIFHNEQFF.

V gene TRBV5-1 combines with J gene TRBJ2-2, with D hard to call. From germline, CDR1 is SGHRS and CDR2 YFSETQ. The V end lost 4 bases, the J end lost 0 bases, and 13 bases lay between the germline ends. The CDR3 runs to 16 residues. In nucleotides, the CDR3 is TGCGCCAGCAGCGGTGCCGGCGGAACGAACACCGGGGAGCTGTTTTTT. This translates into CASSGAGGTNTGELFF.

The CDR3 bases are TGTGCCAGCAGTATAACCCGCCCGGGCAATGAGCAGTTCTTC. Protein product: CASSITRPGNEQFF. The J gene is TRBJ2-1, the V gene TRBV7-2; D is undetermined. Germline assignment: CDR1 SGHTA and CDR2 FQGNSA. The CDR3 length is 14 residues. With 6 bases removed from V and 6 bases from J, the gap between germline ends came to 15 bases.

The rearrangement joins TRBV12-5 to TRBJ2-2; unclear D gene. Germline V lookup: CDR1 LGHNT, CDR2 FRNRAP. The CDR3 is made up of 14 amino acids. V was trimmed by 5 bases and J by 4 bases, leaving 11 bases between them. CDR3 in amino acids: CASGNHALTGELFF. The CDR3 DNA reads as TGTGCTAGTGGTAATCACGCACTCACCGGGGAGCTGTTTTTT. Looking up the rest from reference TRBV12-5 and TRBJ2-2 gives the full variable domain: DARVTQTPRHKVTEMGQEVTMRCQPILGHNTVFWYRQTMMQGLELLAYFRNRAPLDDSGMPKDRFSAEMPDATLATLKIQPSEPRDSAVYFCASGNHALTGELFFGEGSRLTVL.

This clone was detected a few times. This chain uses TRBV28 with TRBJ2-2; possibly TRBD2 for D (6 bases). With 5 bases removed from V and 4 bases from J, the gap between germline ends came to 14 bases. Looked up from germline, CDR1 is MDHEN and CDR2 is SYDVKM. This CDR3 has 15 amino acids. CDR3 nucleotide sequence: TGTGCCAGCAGTCTCCTGGCCGGGGGCACCGGGGAGCTGTTTTTT. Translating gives CASSLLAGGTGELFF.

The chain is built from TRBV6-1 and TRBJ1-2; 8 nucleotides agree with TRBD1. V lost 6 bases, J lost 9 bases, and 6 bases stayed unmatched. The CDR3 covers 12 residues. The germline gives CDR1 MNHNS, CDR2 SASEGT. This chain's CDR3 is CASRLTGVSYTF. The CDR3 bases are TGTGCCAGCAGACTGACAGGGGTGAGCTACACCTTC.

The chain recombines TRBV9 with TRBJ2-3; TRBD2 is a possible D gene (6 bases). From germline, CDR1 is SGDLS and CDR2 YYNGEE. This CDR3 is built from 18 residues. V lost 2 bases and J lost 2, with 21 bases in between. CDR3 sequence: CASSVLNPGLSNTDTQYF. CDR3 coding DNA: TGTGCCAGCAGCGTGCTCAACCCGGGACTTTCAAACACAGATACGCAGTATTTT.

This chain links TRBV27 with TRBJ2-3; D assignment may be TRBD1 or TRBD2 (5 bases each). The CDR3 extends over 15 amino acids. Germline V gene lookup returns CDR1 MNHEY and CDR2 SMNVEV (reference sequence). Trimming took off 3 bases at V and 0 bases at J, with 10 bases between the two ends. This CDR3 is CASSFPGLSTDTQYF. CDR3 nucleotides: TGTGCCAGCAGTTTCCCGGGGCTTAGCACAGATACGCAGTATTTT.

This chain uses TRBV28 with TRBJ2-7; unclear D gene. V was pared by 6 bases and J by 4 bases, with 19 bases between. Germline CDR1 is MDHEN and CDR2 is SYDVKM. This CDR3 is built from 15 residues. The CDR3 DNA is TGTGCCAGCAGAGGACCAGGCCCCAAGGGATACGAGCAGTACTTC. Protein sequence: CASRGPGPKGYEQYF.

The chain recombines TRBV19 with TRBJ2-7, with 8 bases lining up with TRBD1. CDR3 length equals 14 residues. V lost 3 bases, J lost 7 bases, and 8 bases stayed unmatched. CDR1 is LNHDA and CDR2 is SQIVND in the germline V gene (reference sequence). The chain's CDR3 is CASSIPGQGGEQYF. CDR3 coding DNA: TGTGCCAGTAGTATTCCTGGACAGGGAGGTGAGCAGTACTTC. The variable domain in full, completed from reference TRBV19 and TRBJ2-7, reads DGGITQSPKYLFRKEGQNVTLSCEQNLNHDAMYWYRQDPGQGLRLIYYSQIVNDFQKGDIAEGYSVSREKKESFPLTVTSAQKNPTAFYLCASSIPGQGGEQYFGPGTRLTVT.

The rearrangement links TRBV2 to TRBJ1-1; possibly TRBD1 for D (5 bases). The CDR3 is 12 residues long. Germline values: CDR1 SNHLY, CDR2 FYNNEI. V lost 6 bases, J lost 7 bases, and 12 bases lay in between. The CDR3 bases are TGTGCCAGCAGGCGGGGGGGTATTGAAGCTTTCTTT. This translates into CASRRGGIEAFF.

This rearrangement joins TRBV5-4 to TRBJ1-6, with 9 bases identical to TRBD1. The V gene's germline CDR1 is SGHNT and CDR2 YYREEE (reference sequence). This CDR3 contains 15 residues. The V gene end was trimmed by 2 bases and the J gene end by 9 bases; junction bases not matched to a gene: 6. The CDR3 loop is CASSLRTGDSSPLHF. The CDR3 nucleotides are TGTGCCAGCAGCTTAAGGACAGGGGATAGTTCACCCCTCCACTTT.

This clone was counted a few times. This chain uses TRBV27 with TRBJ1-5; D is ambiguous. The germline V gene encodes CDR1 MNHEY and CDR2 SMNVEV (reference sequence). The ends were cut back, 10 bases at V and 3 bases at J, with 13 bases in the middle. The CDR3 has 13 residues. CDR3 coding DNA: TGTGCCACCCCCCACCGGGTCAATCAGCCCCAGCATTTT. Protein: CATPHRVNQPQHF.

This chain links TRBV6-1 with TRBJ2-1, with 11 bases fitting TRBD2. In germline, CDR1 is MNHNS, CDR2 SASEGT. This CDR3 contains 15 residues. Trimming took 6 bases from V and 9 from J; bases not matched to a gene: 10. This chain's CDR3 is CASRPRLAGIGEQFF. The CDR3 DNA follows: TGTGCCAGCAGACCTAGACTAGCGGGAATAGGTGAGCAGTTCTTC.

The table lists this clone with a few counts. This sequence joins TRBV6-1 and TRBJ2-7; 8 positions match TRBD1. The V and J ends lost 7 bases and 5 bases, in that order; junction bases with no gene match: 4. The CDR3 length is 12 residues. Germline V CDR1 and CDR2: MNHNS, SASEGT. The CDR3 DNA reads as TGTGCCAGCAATGGACAGGGCCACGAGCAGTACTTC. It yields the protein CASNGQGHEQYF.

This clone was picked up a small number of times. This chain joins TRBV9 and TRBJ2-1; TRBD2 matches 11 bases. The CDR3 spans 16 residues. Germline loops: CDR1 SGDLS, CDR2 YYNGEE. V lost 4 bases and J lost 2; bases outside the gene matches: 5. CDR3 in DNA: TGTGCCAGCAGCCCATTAGCGGGGGGGCCCTACAATGAGCAGTTCTTC. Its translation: CASSPLAGGPYNEQFF.

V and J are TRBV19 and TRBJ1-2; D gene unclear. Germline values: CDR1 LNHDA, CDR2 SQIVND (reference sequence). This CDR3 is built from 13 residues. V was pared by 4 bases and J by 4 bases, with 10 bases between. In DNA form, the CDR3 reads TGTGCCAGTAGTACCCTCCTTTTCTATGGCTACACCTTC. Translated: CASSTLLFYGYTF.

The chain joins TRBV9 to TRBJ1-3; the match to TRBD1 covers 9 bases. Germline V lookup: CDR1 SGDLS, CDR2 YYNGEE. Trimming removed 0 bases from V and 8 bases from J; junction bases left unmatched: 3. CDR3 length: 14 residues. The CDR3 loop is CASSVGTGVDTIYF. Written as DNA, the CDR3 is TGTGCCAGCAGCGTAGGGACAGGGGTAGACACCATATATTTT.

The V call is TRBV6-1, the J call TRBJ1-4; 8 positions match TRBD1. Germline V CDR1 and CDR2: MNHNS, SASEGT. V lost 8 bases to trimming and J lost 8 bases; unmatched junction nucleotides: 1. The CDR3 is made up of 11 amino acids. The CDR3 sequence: CASHRGEKLFF. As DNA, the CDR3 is TGTGCCAGCCACAGGGGGGAAAAACTGTTTTTT.

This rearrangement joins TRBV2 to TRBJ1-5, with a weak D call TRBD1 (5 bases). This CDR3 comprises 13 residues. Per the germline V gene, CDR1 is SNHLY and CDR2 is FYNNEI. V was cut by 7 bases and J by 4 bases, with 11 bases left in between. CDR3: CASKTEGNQPQHF. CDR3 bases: TGTGCCAGCAAAACCGAGGGGAATCAGCCCCAGCATTTT. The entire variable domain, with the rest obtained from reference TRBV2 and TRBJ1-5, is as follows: EPEVTQTPSHQVTQMGQEVILRCVPISNHLYFYWYRQILGQKVEFLVSFYNNEISEKSEIFDDQFSVERPDGSNFTLKIRSTKLEDSAMYFCASKTEGNQPQHFGDGTRLSIL.